The 15 T cell receptor beta chains below were found in one sample sequenced in a study of blood T cells in healthy people across ages. It was with a sample-barcoded 5' primer and a J-beta primer mix that a second PCR of about 6 to 12 cycles was run. TCRdb itself ran the 5' RACE reads through MiXCR, one entry per CDR3 protein. Of approximately 800,000 distinct CDR3 sequences listed, 58% are singletons. The sample taken for sequencing was blood. The receptor source for this set is a man aged 25-45 years in good health.

J is TRBJ1-1 and V is TRBV5-6; 7 bases match TRBD1. V lost 2 bases to trimming and J lost 5 bases; unmatched junction nucleotides: 9. CDR3 size: 15 residues. Per germline, CDR1 SGHDT and CDR2 YYEEEE. CDR3 residues: CASSFPRTGGTEAFF. CDR3 coding DNA: TGTGCCAGCAGCTTTCCGCGGACAGGTGGGACTGAAGCTTTCTTT.

V is TRBV20-1 and J is TRBJ1-1; tentative D call: TRBD1 (5 bases). V gave up 5 bases and J gave up 5 bases, with 12 bases separating them. Germline assignment: CDR1 DFQATT and CDR2 SNEGSKA (reference sequence). The CDR3 sequence is 12 residues long. As DNA, the CDR3 is TGCAGTGCTCCGGGGCGTGGAACTGAAGCTTTCTTT. It yields the protein CSAPGRGTEAFF.

This clonotype was detected a few times. The V and J genes are TRBV20-1 and TRBJ2-1; D uncertain. V was cut by 8 bases and J by 6 bases, with 14 bases left in between. The germline CDR1 and CDR2 sequences are DFQATT and SNEGSKA (reference sequence). The CDR3 extends over 12 amino acids. The CDR3: CSTASSINEQFF. For the CDR3, the DNA is TGCAGTACGGCCTCCAGTATCAATGAGCAGTTCTTC.

The chain recombines TRBV4-2 with TRBJ1-2; 7 positions match TRBD1. V shed 3 bases, J shed 4 bases, and the junction held 8 bases outside the gene matches. Germline CDR1 and CDR2: LGHNA and YNFKEQ. The CDR3 sequence is 15 residues long. The CDR3 is CASSHPQQGSYGYTF. The DNA for the CDR3 is TGTGCCAGCAGCCACCCCCAACAGGGGAGCTATGGCTACACCTTC.

The J gene is TRBJ2-5, the V gene TRBV7-2; TRBD2 matches 8 bases. Losses at the gene ends were 6 bases for V and 4 bases for J; bases not matched to a gene: 10. The CDR3 extends over 15 amino acids. Per germline, CDR1 SGHTA and CDR2 FQGNSA. The CDR3 DNA reads TGTGCCAGCAGGCCGGGCGGGGGGTCTACAGAGACCCAGTACTTC. This codes for CASRPGGGSTETQYF.

The rearrangement uses TRBV20-1 and TRBJ2-4; 7 bases are a match to TRBD1. The CDR3 consists of 12 residues. J was trimmed by 7 bases and V by 5 bases; bases with no gene match: 5. From germline, CDR1 is DFQATT and CDR2 SNEGSKA (reference sequence). The CDR3 loop is CSAPSTGNIQYF. The CDR3 bases are TGCAGTGCTCCGTCGACAGGGAACATTCAGTACTTC.

This clonotype was observed a few times. The chain recombines TRBV3-1 with TRBJ1-2; no definite D call. This CDR3 region has 13 residues. Germline V gene data show CDR1 as LGHDT and CDR2 as YNNKEL (reference sequence). V was clipped by 1 base and J by 0 bases, with 3 bases between them. CDR3 residues: CASSQAANYGYTF. In nucleotides, the CDR3 is TGTGCCAGCAGCCAAGCGGCTAACTATGGCTACACCTTC.

The chain links TRBV6-2 or TRBV6-3 to TRBJ2-5; D remains ambiguous. The CDR3 is made up of 13 amino acids. The germline gives CDR1 MNHEY, CDR2 SVGEGT. V lost 5 bases to trimming and J lost 1 base, with 8 bases between them. CDR3: CASSSVFQETQYF. The CDR3 DNA reads as TGTGCCAGCAGTAGCGTGTTCCAAGAGACCCAGTACTTC.

The CDR3 sequence: CASSGYGALSSYNSPLHF. CDR3 nucleotide sequence: TGTGCCAGCAGCGGCTACGGGGCGCTTAGCTCCTATAATTCACCCCTCCACTTT. This chain uses TRBV9 with TRBJ1-6, with a weak D call TRBD1 (5 bases). The V gene's germline CDR1 is SGDLS and CDR2 YYNGEE. The CDR3 spans 18 residues. The ends were cut back, 3 bases at V and 0 bases at J, with 16 bases in the middle.

In nucleotides, the CDR3 is TGCAGTGCGCCACCCGGGGGGTACACTGAAGCTTTCTTT. It is translated as CSAPPGGYTEAFF. The chain employs TRBV20-1 and TRBJ1-1; perhaps TRBD1 as D (5 bases). This CDR3 is built from 13 residues. The V end lost 6 bases, the J end lost 3 bases, and 14 bases lay between the germline ends. Germline CDR1 DFQATT, CDR2 SNEGSKA (reference sequence).

This clonotype was picked up a small number of times. The chain recombines TRBV6-5 with TRBJ2-5, with D perhaps assigned TRBD1 or TRBD2 (5 bases each). This CDR3 comprises 14 residues. CDR1 and CDR2 (germline): MNHEY, SVGAGI. V shed 0 bases and J shed 4 bases, with 9 bases lying between them. The CDR3 region has the DNA TGTGCCAGCAGTTACTCGTCGGGGCGAGAGACCCAGTACTTC. Its protein is CASSYSSGRETQYF.

This clonotype has only a few counts. The chain is built from TRBV4-2 and TRBJ2-6; 7 nucleotides agree with TRBD2. There are 19 residues in the CDR3. J was trimmed by 2 bases and V by 4 bases; bases with no gene match: 14. In germline, CDR1 is LGHNA, CDR2 YNFKEQ. CDR3 in DNA: TGTGCCAGCAGCCTCCTTTCCAGCGGGGATATGACTGGGGCCAACGTCCTGACTTTC. Translated: CASSLLSSGDMTGANVLTF.

The chain recombines TRBV29-1 with TRBJ2-1; D remains unclear. V was shortened by 4 bases and J by 7 bases, with 8 bases between the two germline ends. The CDR3 loop spans 11 amino acids. CDR1 is SQVTM, CDR2 ANQGSEA, per germline. CDR3 region: CSVVYQNEQFF. For the CDR3, the DNA is TGCAGCGTTGTCTATCAGAATGAGCAGTTCTTC.

This clonotype was counted once. This chain uses TRBV29-1 with TRBJ1-2; D not certain. Germline CDR1 SQVTM, CDR2 ANQGSEA. The CDR3 totals 12 residues. Trimming cost V 7 bases and J 8 bases, with 17 bases left between them. Here the CDR3 DNA reads TGCAGCGCTAGGTCCTGGCAGGAGGGCTACACCTTC. Protein: CSARSWQEGYTF.

This chain connects TRBV27 to TRBJ2-1; 7 positions agree with TRBD2. The CDR3 is 13 amino acids. Germline lookup yields CDR1 MNHEY and CDR2 SMNVEV (reference sequence). V was pared by 6 bases and J by 4 bases, with 3 bases of the junction left unmatched. The CDR3 DNA reads TGTGCCAGCAGGCTGGGGGGGTACAATGAGCAGTTCTTC. Amino acids: CASRLGGYNEQFF.